The rows below give T cell receptor beta chains drawn from one sample of a study of cytomegalovirus exposure and HLA in healthy donors. Repertoires were generated with immunoSEQ multiplex PCR, while TCRdb's copy carries only in-frame clones and drops some. Of some 120,000 clones listed, approximately 85% are singletons. Sample: PBMCs. Source of these receptors: a woman younger than 45 in good health and CMV-seropositive. Both conserved end residues are part of each CDR3.

v_call: TRBV4-1; j_call: TRBJ2-4; cdr3_aa: CASSPTSGGAKNIQYF
v_call: TRBV6-5; j_call: TRBJ1-2; cdr3_aa: CASSYSRLSGDYGYTF
v_call: TRBV7-2; j_call: TRBJ2-1; cdr3_aa: CASKRGGYNEQFF
v_call: TRBV5-1; j_call: TRBJ2-7; cdr3_aa: CASSLGEVRVYEQYF
v_call: TRBV5-6; j_call: TRBJ2-7; cdr3_aa: CASSLGAPSYEQYF
v_call: TRBV5-5; j_call: TRBJ1-2; cdr3_aa: CASSLVWWARGYTF
v_call: TRBV5-1; j_call: TRBJ2-7; cdr3_aa: CASSFTSGTVYEQYF
v_call: TRBV9; j_call: TRBJ2-3; cdr3_aa: CASSVGGGDTQYF
v_call: TRBV30; j_call: TRBJ1-5; cdr3_aa: CAWRGQTGGQPQHF
v_call: TRBV5-6; j_call: TRBJ1-2; cdr3_aa: CASYRDREAYGYTF
v_call: TRBV6-4; j_call: TRBJ2-2; cdr3_aa: CASSDTSTGELFF
v_call: TRBV11-2; j_call: TRBJ2-7; cdr3_aa: CASSPGTGTSAPYEQYF
v_call: TRBV6-5; j_call: TRBJ2-2; cdr3_aa: CASSLNREGTGELFF
v_call: TRBV21-1; j_call: TRBJ2-7; cdr3_aa: CASRGVPGDRAYEQYF
v_call: TRBV5-1; j_call: TRBJ2-5; cdr3_aa: CASSLGYGEETQYF
v_call: TRBV5-1; j_call: TRBJ1-1; cdr3_aa: CASSFSSGTGGTEAFF
v_call: TRBV19; j_call: TRBJ2-1; cdr3_aa: CASDWGLAGPSSYNEQFF
v_call: TRBV29-1; j_call: TRBJ1-1; cdr3_aa: CSVGGNEAFF
v_call: TRBV10-3; j_call: TRBJ2-1; cdr3_aa: CAIRSGQLGGDEQFF
v_call: TRBV27; j_call: TRBJ1-2; cdr3_aa: CASSLRELTNYGYTF
v_call: TRBV13; j_call: TRBJ1-1; cdr3_aa: CASSPRTGGSEAFF
v_call: TRBV11-2; j_call: TRBJ2-1; cdr3_aa: CASSHHQGLAGNEQFF
v_call: TRBV15; j_call: TRBJ2-7; cdr3_aa: CATSEGELTYEQYF
v_call: TRBV2; j_call: TRBJ2-1; cdr3_aa: CAGRLAGEDNEQFF
v_call: TRBV7-2; j_call: TRBJ1-1; cdr3_aa: CASSLDSIGEAFF
v_call: TRBV5-6; j_call: TRBJ1-1; cdr3_aa: CASSLPGAGAFF
v_call: TRBV4-2; j_call: TRBJ2-1; cdr3_aa: CASSQASPHNEQFF
v_call: TRBV5-4; j_call: TRBJ2-2; cdr3_aa: CASSLSLASRTGELFF
v_call: TRBV6-6; j_call: TRBJ1-2; cdr3_aa: CASSPPQGQGAGGYTF
v_call: TRBV7-9; j_call: TRBJ1-2; cdr3_aa: CASRPDRVGNYGYTF
v_call: TRBV18; j_call: TRBJ2-5; cdr3_aa: CASSPSSRETQYF
v_call: TRBV11-2; j_call: TRBJ1-1; cdr3_aa: CASSLGRGGDTEAFF
v_call: TRBV13; j_call: TRBJ1-1; cdr3_aa: CASSLIRSGTEAFF
v_call: TRBV4-1; j_call: TRBJ1-3; cdr3_aa: CASSQDPAGQVGNTIYF
v_call: TRBV7-9; j_call: TRBJ2-1; cdr3_aa: CASSPGLLAGSYNEQFF
v_call: TRBV21-1; j_call: TRBJ2-6; cdr3_aa: CASSRGQGTSGANVLTF
v_call: TRBV5-4; j_call: TRBJ2-3; cdr3_aa: CASSYSGGADTQYF
v_call: TRBV6-5; j_call: TRBJ2-3; cdr3_aa: CALEGRRSDTQYF
v_call: TRBV2; j_call: TRBJ1-5; cdr3_aa: CASKRQGSNQPQHF
v_call: TRBV23-1; j_call: TRBJ2-1; cdr3_aa: CASSHRDRGLYNEQFF
v_call: TRBV6-6; j_call: TRBJ2-4; cdr3_aa: CASSFLDSQPIQYF
v_call: TRBV5-1; j_call: TRBJ2-3; cdr3_aa: CASSRLVGRGASTDTQYF
v_call: TRBV7-2; j_call: TRBJ2-1; cdr3_aa: CASSVVLANEQFF
v_call: TRBV27; j_call: TRBJ2-3; cdr3_aa: CAPSSGAPRDTQYF
v_call: TRBV5-1; j_call: TRBJ1-2; cdr3_aa: CASSYGTGGNYGYTF
v_call: TRBV10-3; j_call: TRBJ1-1; cdr3_aa: CAISEGLMNTEAFF
v_call: TRBV30; j_call: TRBJ1-3; cdr3_aa: CAWNQAFSGNTIYF
v_call: TRBV19; j_call: TRBJ1-5; cdr3_aa: CATAGGGNQPQHF
v_call: TRBV7-9; j_call: TRBJ1-1; cdr3_aa: CASTLGPNTEAFF
v_call: TRBV6-5; j_call: TRBJ1-5; cdr3_aa: CASRPRVAGNQPQHF
v_call: TRBV6-4; j_call: TRBJ1-1; cdr3_aa: CASRSGLNTEAFF
v_call: TRBV29-1; j_call: TRBJ1-2; cdr3_aa: CSVATGGYGYTF
v_call: TRBV5-4; j_call: TRBJ2-2; cdr3_aa: CASSLGGTGDTGELFF
v_call: TRBV2; j_call: TRBJ2-1; cdr3_aa: CASNQRETYNEQFF
v_call: TRBV19; j_call: TRBJ2-3; cdr3_aa: CATTYGTDTQYF
v_call: TRBV25-1; j_call: TRBJ2-3; cdr3_aa: CASSDERDREESDTQYF
v_call: TRBV4-1; j_call: TRBJ2-2; cdr3_aa: CASTQRGAGTGELFF
v_call: TRBV9; j_call: TRBJ2-2; cdr3_aa: CASSVEGAYTNTGELFF
v_call: TRBV10-3; j_call: TRBJ1-2; cdr3_aa: CAISPQGLGGYTF
v_call: TRBV6-5; j_call: TRBJ2-7; cdr3_aa: CASSLNAGNHEQYF